Sequencing of this T cell receptor beta chain was carried out in a study of chronic HIV infection and antiretroviral therapy (dated by TCRdb to 2015 to 2017). In the germline V gene, CDR1 corresponds to SGHTA and CDR2 to FQGTGA. The CDR3 sequence holds 15 residues, the cysteine and phenylalanine included. The retained sequence is limited to the CDR3, 45 bases, with the frame set at the first base. After removal of 5 bases from V and 2 bases from J, the junction retains 4 bases not matched to a gene. The protocol used for the library was 5' RACE. The instrument given in TCRdb is Illumina MiSeq. TCRdb itself trimmed the public reads at Q25 with fastp, ran MiXCR and retained productive beta chains. Entries are consolidated by CDR3 protein sequence, retaining the most common genes and DNA. The sample table contains some 43,000 distinct CDR3 sequences; only one count was recorded for about a fifth of them. The top ten hold around 2.8% of the sample.

Remarks on this clonotype: Its recognized antigen is unknown. Base qualities were left out, and no much larger clone turns up one base away.

This receptor was taken from an adult who had HIV and had not received antiretroviral therapy, or was an uninfected healthy control (not recorded which). The sequenced sample was peripheral blood. The chain employs TRBV7-3 and TRBJ2-1; 9 central bases correspond to TRBD2. The DNA reads TGTGCCAGCAGCAAAAGACTAGCGGCCTACAATGAGCAGTTCTTC. The translation is CASSKRLAAYNEQFF.